The present T cell receptor (beta chain) was sequenced within a study of shared clonotypes between healthy human individuals. The CDR3 has 15 amino acids. Germline CDR1 and CDR2: GTSNPN and SVGIG (reference sequence). Comment on this clone: Its antigen is not identified.

Sequencing used immunoSEQ multiplex PCR; TCRdb keeps in-frame clones, though not all of them. The table has almost 750,000 clones, approximately 72% seen once. Study-level points and caveats: It was the few donors that limited the genetic and exposure-history diversity represented. Around 5.4% of naive CD4 clonotypes were common to four donors.

CD4+ cells were split into CD45RA+ naive and CD45RA-negative memory subsets. The receptor was isolated from a woman in her thirties in good health. V and J are TRBV30 and TRBJ2-5; TRBD2 matches 9 bases. The assigned J gene may be wrong: the sequence end matches TRBJ2-7 better. The sequenced sample was memory CD4+ T cells sorted from blood. The subset: CD45RA-negative fraction. CDR3 nucleotide sequence: TGTGCCTGGAGGAATGTGGCTAGCGGGGCCTACGAGCAGTACTTC. This translates into CAWRNVASGAYEQYF.